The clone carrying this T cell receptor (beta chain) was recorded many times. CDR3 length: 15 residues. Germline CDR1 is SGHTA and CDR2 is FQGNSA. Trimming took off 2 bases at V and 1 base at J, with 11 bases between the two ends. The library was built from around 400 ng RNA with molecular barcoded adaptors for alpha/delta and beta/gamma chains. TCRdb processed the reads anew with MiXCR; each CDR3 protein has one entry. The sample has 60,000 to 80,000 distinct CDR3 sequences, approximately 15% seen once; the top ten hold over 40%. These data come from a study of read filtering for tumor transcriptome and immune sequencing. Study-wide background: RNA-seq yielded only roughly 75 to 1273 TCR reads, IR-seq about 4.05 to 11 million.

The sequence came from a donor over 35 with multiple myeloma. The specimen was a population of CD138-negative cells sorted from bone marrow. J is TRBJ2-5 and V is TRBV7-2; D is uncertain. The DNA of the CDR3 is TGTGCCAGCAGCTTATCGGTACAGTCCCAAGAGACCCAGTACTTC. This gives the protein CASSLSVQSQETQYF. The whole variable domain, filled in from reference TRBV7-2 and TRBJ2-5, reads GAGVSQSPSNKVTEKGKDVELRCDPISGHTALYWYRQSLGQGLEFLIYFQGNSAPDKSGLPSDRFSAERTGGSVSTLTIQRTQQEDSAVYLCASSLSVQSQETQYFGPGTRLLVL.